This T cell receptor beta chain is drawn from a study of cytomegalovirus exposure and HLA in healthy donors. Overall study findings and caveats: Association of a missense DCLRE1C variant with TCR beta V- and J-gene trimming was reported in a later analysis. Among TCR sequences, most were rare, though some public TCRs appeared in many donors.

The CDR3 is 14 residues long. Germline lookup yields CDR1 LNHDA and CDR2 SQIVND (reference sequence). After removal of 4 bases from V and 8 bases from J, the junction contained 4 bases not matched to a gene. This cohort consisted of healthy bone marrow donors. On this clone: Its antigen is not known.

The PCR ran on 60 Vbeta and 13 Jbeta primers. Methods used by the authors: Unique TCR beta chains numbered approximately 76 million in a later analysis, with about 11 million shared. Here immunoSEQ multiplex PCR was the method, and the copy in TCRdb shows in-frame clones only, minus some. V and J calls and clone size are as listed in that table; D and trimming were resolved from the DNA. The sample carries more than 100,000 clones, roughly 78% recorded once. The rearrangement links TRBV19 to TRBJ2-1; TRBD1 matches 11 bases. The receptor was derived from a man aged 40-49 years in good health and CMV-seronegative. Sequencing was done on a sample of PBMCs. CDR3 sequence: CASSTRDRGYEQFF. The CDR3 DNA reads as TGTGCCAGTAGTACCCGGGACAGGGGGTATGAGCAGTTCTTC.